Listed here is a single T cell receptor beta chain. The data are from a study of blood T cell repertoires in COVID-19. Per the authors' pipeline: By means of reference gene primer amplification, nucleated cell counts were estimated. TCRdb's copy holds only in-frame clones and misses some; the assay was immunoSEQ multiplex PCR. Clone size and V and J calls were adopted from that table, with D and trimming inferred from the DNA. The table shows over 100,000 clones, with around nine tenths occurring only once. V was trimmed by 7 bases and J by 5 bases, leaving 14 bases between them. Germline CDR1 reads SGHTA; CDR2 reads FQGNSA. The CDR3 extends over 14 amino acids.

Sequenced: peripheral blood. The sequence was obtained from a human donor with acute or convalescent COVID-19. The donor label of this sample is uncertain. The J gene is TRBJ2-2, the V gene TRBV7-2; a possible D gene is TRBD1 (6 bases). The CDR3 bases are TGTGCCAGCAACCCGACGAGGGGGACCGGGGAGCTGTTTTTT. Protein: CASNPTRGTGELFF.